The source of this T cell receptor (beta chain) is a study of technical replicates of blood from a few donors. The CDR3 loop spans 12 amino acids. Germline V gene sequence: CDR1 SQVTM, CDR2 ANQGSEA. Trimming at V came to 5 bases and at J to 5 bases, leaving 4 bases not matched to a gene. The table came from immunoSEQ multiplex PCR; TCRdb's copy has only in-frame clones and leaves some out. The data hold about 59,000 clones, with around 93% observed a single time. Sequenced: PBMCs. The clonotype was recovered from a human donor in good health. Some clones in this sample may be carry-over from other donors' samples. The chain recombines TRBV29-1 with TRBJ2-5; 8 nucleotides agree with TRBD2. CDR3 region: CSVQRGGETQYF. The CDR3 region has the DNA TGCAGCGTTCAACGGGGGGGGGAGACCCAGTACTTC.